Presented here are 29 T cell receptor beta chains from one specimen sequenced in a study of CD8+ T cells in alopecia areata. RNA, once extracted, was reverse transcribed into cDNA for use as the sequencing template. The assay was immunoSEQ multiplex PCR, and TCRdb's table has in-frame clones only and misses some. Of some 110,000 clones in the sample, less than 75% were seen once. The treatment here: oral pan-JAK inhibitor, 5-10 mg twice daily. Sequences were derived from CD8+ T cells sorted from blood, sampled at week 24, from a patient treated with tofacitinib. The source of these receptors is a human donor with alopecia areata.

The chain has TRBV6-5 and TRBJ2-1, with a possible D match to TRBD2 (5 bases). Per the germline V gene, CDR1 is MNHEY and CDR2 is SVGAGI. Trimming cost V 0 bases and J 6 bases, with 6 bases left between them. This CDR3 is built from 13 residues. CDR3 in amino acids: CASSYSRVNEQFF. The CDR3, as DNA: TGTGCCAGCAGTTACTCGAGGGTCAATGAGCAGTTCTTC.

This clone has only a few counts. The chain joins TRBV6-5 to TRBJ1-6; 10 nucleotides agree with TRBD1. The germline CDR1 and CDR2 sequences are MNHEY and SVGAGI. CDR3 length equals 13 residues. J lost 9 bases, V lost 5 bases, and 1 base had no gene match. The CDR3, as DNA: TGTGCCAGCAGTAGGGACAGGGGTTCACCCCTCCACTTT. It yields the protein CASSRDRGSPLHF.

J is TRBJ2-3 and V is TRBV5-1, with 7 positions matching TRBD1. Germline V gene sequence: CDR1 SGHRS, CDR2 YFSETQ. The V segment lost 4 bases and the J segment 0 bases; nucleotides outside the gene matches: 14. This CDR3 has 18 residues. The CDR3 sequence is CASSPSGTEVSSTDTQYF. The CDR3 coding sequence is TGCGCCAGCAGCCCCTCCGGGACAGAGGTCTCTAGCACAGATACGCAGTATTTT.

The CDR3 protein is CASSGQGVFYGYTF. CDR3 DNA sequence: TGTGCCAGCAGTGGGCAGGGGGTGTTCTATGGCTACACCTTC. The gene calls are TRBV2 and TRBJ1-2, with 7 nucleotides matching TRBD1. There are 14 residues in the CDR3. V lost 4 bases and J lost 4; bases outside the gene matches: 6. The germline gives CDR1 SNHLY, CDR2 FYNNEI. Filled out from reference TRBV2 and TRBJ1-2, the complete variable domain reads EPEVTQTPSHQVTQMGQEVILRCVPISNHLYFYWYRQILGQKVEFLVSFYNNEISEKSEIFDDQFSVERPDGSNFTLKIRSTKLEDSAMYFCASSGQGVFYGYTFGSGTRLTVV.

This clone showed up just a few times. This rearrangement joins TRBV30 to TRBJ1-5; no clear D. V was cut by 3 bases and J by 1 base, with 16 bases left in between. The germline V gene encodes CDR1 GTSNPN and CDR2 SVGIG (reference sequence). The CDR3 runs to 16 residues. Here the CDR3 DNA reads TGTGCCTGGAGCCCTTCCGATGCAGAGAGCAATCAGCCCCAGCATTTT. It specifies CAWSPSDAESNQPQHF.

This chain joins TRBV30 and TRBJ1-1; no firm D call. The CDR3 has 13 amino acids. The germline CDR1 and CDR2 sequences are GTSNPN and SVGIG (reference sequence). The V end lost 4 bases, the J end lost 2 bases, and 11 bases lay between the germline ends. CDR3 bases: TGTGCCTGGAACGAGAGATTAAACACTGAAGCTTTCTTT. Translation gives CAWNERLNTEAFF.

This clone has a handful of counts. CDR3 sequence: CASSPTVMNTEAFF. In DNA, the CDR3 is TGTGCCAGCAGCCCGACGGTCATGAACACTGAAGCTTTCTTT. The rearrangement joins TRBV5-4 to TRBJ1-1; unclear D gene. Germline lookup yields CDR1 SGHNT and CDR2 YYREEE (reference sequence). V dropped 4 bases and J dropped 0 bases, with 10 bases sitting between them. This CDR3 region has 14 residues.

This clone was recorded a few times. The chain combines TRBV18 with TRBJ1-1; tentative D call: TRBD1 (5 bases). Trimming took 2 bases from V and 1 from J, leaving 20 bases between them. CDR1 and CDR2 (germline): KGHSH, LQKENI. CDR3 length: 18 amino acids. The CDR3 DNA reads as TGTGCCAGCTCACCAAGGGACCCGGCAGTAGAAAGGAACACTGAAGCTTTCTTT. Amino acid sequence: CASSPRDPAVERNTEAFF.

This clone was detected only a few times. Additional DNA sequences in this sample encode the identical CDR3. The gene calls are TRBV9 and TRBJ1-1; possibly TRBD1 for D (5 bases). V was cut by 0 bases and J by 3 bases, with 6 bases left in between. The CDR3 has 13 residues. CDR1 and CDR2 from the germline V gene are SGDLS and YYNGEE. DNA for the CDR3: TGTGCCAGCAGCGTAGGGGGGGACACTGAAGCTTTCTTT. Translating it yields CASSVGGDTEAFF.

This clone was detected only a few times. This chain connects TRBV7-9 to TRBJ1-5, with D possibly matching TRBD1 (5 bases). Trimming cost V 6 bases and J 2 bases, with 11 bases left between them. CDR1 is SEHNR and CDR2 is FQNEAQ in the germline V gene (reference sequence). This CDR3 is 14 amino acids long. The CDR3 coding sequence is TGTGCCAGCAGTACGGGGCTCGGCAATCAGCCCCAGCATTTT. Translation: CASSTGLGNQPQHF.

The V gene is TRBV5-6, the J gene TRBJ1-1; no clear D. Germline CDR1 is SGHDT and CDR2 is YYEEEE. This CDR3 is 11 amino acids long. The ends were cut back, 2 bases at V and 10 bases at J, with 9 bases in the middle. The CDR3 region is CASSFGAGAFF. CDR3 coding DNA: TGTGCCAGCAGCTTTGGAGCCGGAGCTTTCTTT.

The chain employs TRBV27 and TRBJ2-1; the D is unclear. Germline values: CDR1 MNHEY, CDR2 SMNVEV (reference sequence). The CDR3 is made up of 12 amino acids. V was shortened by 8 bases and J by 7 bases, with 12 bases between the two germline ends. The CDR3 loop reads CASGFFGNEQFF. The CDR3 DNA is TGTGCCAGCGGATTTTTCGGGAATGAGCAGTTCTTC.

This clone was recorded a few times. V is TRBV4-1 and J is TRBJ1-1; D not resolved. The V end lost 4 bases, the J end lost 0 bases, and 6 bases lay between the germline ends. The CDR3 totals 13 residues. CDR1 and CDR2 (germline): MGHRA, YSYEKL. The CDR3 is CASSPQVNTEAFF. The CDR3 nucleotides read TGCGCCAGCAGCCCCCAGGTGAACACTGAAGCTTTCTTT.

This chain connects TRBV6-1 to TRBJ2-7; D not certain. The CDR3 length is 11 residues. Germline V lookup: CDR1 MNHNS, CDR2 SASEGT. Trimming cost V 2 bases and J 5 bases, with 4 bases left between them. The CDR3 DNA is TGTGCCAGCAGTGAATTGGACGAGCAGTACTTC. Translating it yields CASSELDEQYF.

This clone is a singleton in its sample. The rearrangement joins TRBV4-2 to TRBJ1-3; D not certain. Trimming cost V 4 bases and J 4 bases, with 23 bases left between them. CDR3 length: 18 amino acids. Per the germline V gene, CDR1 is LGHNA and CDR2 is YNFKEQ. CDR3 nucleotide sequence: TGTGCCAGCAGCCGCGACACCCCGACGGCTACTGGAGGAAACACCATATATTTT. Encoded protein: CASSRDTPTATGGNTIYF.

This clone occurred a few times. Additional DNA sequences in this sample encode the identical CDR3. The rearrangement uses TRBV19 and TRBJ1-5; the D is unclear. This CDR3 is 14 amino acids long. V was cut by 3 bases and J by 0 bases, with 6 bases left in between. Germline V gene lookup returns CDR1 LNHDA and CDR2 SQIVND (reference sequence). The DNA of the CDR3 is TGTGCCAGTAGTATTCGGGATAGCAATCAGCCCCAGCATTTT. This codes for CASSIRDSNQPQHF.

A few counts support this clone. CDR3 residues: CASSIMTGSNYGYTF. DNA of the CDR3: TGTGCCAGTAGCATCATGACAGGATCTAACTATGGCTACACCTTC. This chain uses TRBV19 with TRBJ1-2; possible D gene TRBD1, 6 bases. The V gene lost 6 bases and the J gene lost 0 bases, with 14 bases spanning the gap. CDR3 length: 15 residues. The germline V gene encodes CDR1 LNHDA and CDR2 SQIVND (reference sequence).

At least ten counts were recorded for this clone. The chain has TRBV2 and TRBJ2-7, with 8 nucleotides matching TRBD1. Germline lookup yields CDR1 SNHLY and CDR2 FYNNEI. The CDR3 totals 15 residues. J was trimmed by 6 bases and V by 6 bases; bases with no gene match: 13. The CDR3 loop is CASRASPTGVREQYF. For the CDR3, the DNA is TGTGCCAGCAGGGCCTCACCGACAGGGGTGCGCGAGCAGTACTTC. The full variable domain, rest sourced from reference TRBV2 and TRBJ2-7, is EPEVTQTPSHQVTQMGQEVILRCVPISNHLYFYWYRQILGQKVEFLVSFYNNEISEKSEIFDDQFSVERPDGSNFTLKIRSTKLEDSAMYFCASRASPTGVREQYFGPGTRLTVT.

This clone came up a few times. The V call is TRBV6-1, the J call TRBJ1-2; D not resolved. Germline-derived CDR1 and CDR2 are MNHNS and SASEGT. The CDR3 length is 11 residues. V gave up 5 bases and J gave up 7 bases, with 8 bases separating them. The CDR3 sequence: CASSLRSGYTF. The CDR3, as DNA: TGTGCCAGCAGTTTGAGATCTGGCTACACCTTC.

This clone was seen many times. J is TRBJ2-7 and V is TRBV5-5; D possibly matches TRBD1 or TRBD2 (5 bases each). Germline assignment: CDR1 SGHKS and CDR2 YYEKEE (reference sequence). The CDR3 has 14 residues. Trimming cost V 4 bases and J 5 bases, with 16 bases left between them. In DNA form, the CDR3 reads TGTGCCAGCAGCGTGCGGGCAGGGATCCACGAGCAGTACTTC. Translation: CASSVRAGIHEQYF.

This clone was counted a few times. V gene TRBV6-1 combines with J gene TRBJ2-6; a weak D match, TRBD2 (5 bases). The V end lost 1 base, the J end lost 0 bases, and 7 bases lay between the germline ends. In germline, CDR1 is MNHNS, CDR2 SASEGT. The CDR3 is 16 amino acids. Here the CDR3 reads CASSEDEGSGANVLTF. In DNA, the CDR3 is TGTGCCAGCAGTGAAGATGAGGGCTCTGGGGCCAACGTCCTGACTTTC.

This clone was seen a handful of times. The rearrangement joins TRBV19 to TRBJ1-6, with 9 bases identical to TRBD1. This CDR3 comprises 17 residues. Losses at the gene ends were 6 bases for V and 7 bases for J; bases not matched to a gene: 13. Germline V gene data show CDR1 as LNHDA and CDR2 as SQIVND (reference sequence). CDR3 bases: TGTGCCAGTAGACCCGTCCGGACAGGGGCGTACAATTCACCCCTCCACTTT. Translated: CASRPVRTGAYNSPLHF.

The V gene is TRBV12-5, the J gene TRBJ1-5, with a weak D call TRBD1 (5 bases). Germline lookup yields CDR1 LGHNT and CDR2 FRNRAP. V was pared by 4 bases and J by 2 bases, with 12 bases between. The CDR3 spans 15 residues. For the CDR3, the DNA is TGTGCTAGTGGTTCTGGTCTAGGGGGCAATCAGCCCCAGCATTTT. Protein sequence: CASGSGLGGNQPQHF.

This clone occurred a few times. This chain joins TRBV18 and TRBJ2-7; perhaps TRBD1 as D (5 bases). There are 13 residues in the CDR3. Trimming removed 3 bases from V and 3 bases from J, with 9 bases in between. The V gene's germline CDR1 is KGHSH and CDR2 LQKENI. CDR3 bases: TGTGCCAGCTCACCGGACATGAACTACGAGCAGTACTTC. Translated: CASSPDMNYEQYF. Supplemented by reference TRBV18 and TRBJ2-7, the full variable domain reads NAGVMQNPRHLVRRRGQEARLRCSPMKGHSHVYWYRQLPEEGLKFMVYLQKENIIDESGMPKERFSAEFPKEGPSILRIQQVVRGDSAAYFCASSPDMNYEQYFGPGTRLTVT.

CDR3 region: CASSPVGEANTEAFF. In DNA, the CDR3 is TGCGCCAGCAGCCCAGTCGGAGAAGCGAACACTGAAGCTTTCTTT. The chain links TRBV4-1 to TRBJ1-1, with no clear D. This CDR3 is 15 amino acids long. The V end lost 4 bases, the J end lost 1 base, and 13 bases lay between the germline ends. Per germline, CDR1 MGHRA and CDR2 YSYEKL.

Turning to this clone: Other DNA sequences in this sample translate to the same CDR3. The chain is built from TRBV6-5 and TRBJ2-7, with D maybe TRBD2 (6 bases). Per germline, CDR1 MNHEY and CDR2 SVGAGI. V was cut by 0 bases and J by 4 bases, with 7 bases left in between. CDR3 length equals 13 residues. DNA of the CDR3: TGTGCCAGCAGTTACTCGGAGGGATACGAGCAGTACTTC. Amino acids: CASSYSEGYEQYF.

The chain joins TRBV30 to TRBJ2-2; D gene ambiguous. V shed 0 bases and J shed 3 bases, with 11 bases lying between them. Germline values: CDR1 GTSNPN, CDR2 SVGIG (reference sequence). The CDR3 has 15 residues. CDR3 residues: CAWSVPGFDTGELFF. In DNA form, the CDR3 reads TGTGCCTGGAGTGTACCCGGATTCGACACCGGGGAGCTGTTTTTT.

CDR3 in DNA: TGTGCCAGCAGCGCCCGGCCAGGTGTCCCCCCCGAGCAGTACTTC. It yields the protein CASSARPGVPPEQYF. J is TRBJ2-7 and V is TRBV13; no clear D. V was shortened by 5 bases and J by 6 bases, with 20 bases between the two germline ends. Germline V gene sequence: CDR1 PRHDT, CDR2 FYEKMQ (reference sequence). This CDR3 region has 15 residues.

In its sample, this clone was seen a few times. The chain uses TRBV6-5 and TRBJ2-3; tentatively, D is TRBD2 (5 bases). The CDR3 has 15 residues. Germline CDR1 and CDR2: MNHEY and SVGAGI. V shed 6 bases and J shed 4 bases, with 17 bases lying between them. CDR3 protein: CASSPLPYGADTQYF. CDR3 coding DNA: TGTGCCAGCAGCCCCTTACCATACGGGGCAGATACGCAGTATTTT.